Listed here are 21 T cell receptor beta chains from one sample, sequenced in a study of sequential checkpoint blockade in melanoma. Treatment: randomized to nivolumab then ipilimumab (arm A) or the reverse (arm B). The method was immunoSEQ multiplex PCR; TCRdb's version includes in-frame clones alone and lacks a portion of them. The table includes some 20,000 clones, over 80% detected once. The material was CD8+ T cells sorted from blood (inferred from file names), obtained from a patient given nivolumab and ipilimumab in sequence. These receptor sequences come from a human donor with melanoma.

The rearrangement joins TRBV6-1 to TRBJ1-2, with D maybe TRBD1 (5 bases). The CDR3 contains 13 residues. Germline CDR1 and CDR2: MNHNS and SASEGT. V was trimmed by 0 bases and J by 8 bases, leaving 10 bases between them. The CDR3 loop reads CASSEASGWGYTF. For the CDR3, the DNA is TGTGCCAGCAGTGAAGCCTCAGGGTGGGGCTACACCTTC.

The gene calls are TRBV27 and TRBJ1-2; 10 bases match TRBD1. Germline CDR1 reads MNHEY; CDR2 reads SMNVEV (reference sequence). V shed 4 bases and J 8 bases; nucleotides not matched to a gene: 4. This CDR3 has 13 amino acids. Here the CDR3 reads CASSWDRGYGYTF. CDR3 sequence (DNA): TGTGCCAGCAGTTGGGACAGGGGTTACGGCTACACCTTC.

This rearrangement joins TRBV27 to TRBJ2-5; 7 bases match TRBD2. The J call could be wrong; TRBJ2-7 is a better fit for the DNA end. Germline lookup yields CDR1 MNHEY and CDR2 SMNVEV (reference sequence). The CDR3 runs 15 residues. The CDR3 is CASSLIGGRAYEQYF. The CDR3 DNA follows: TGTGCCAGCAGTTTAATCGGGGGGAGAGCCTACGAGCAGTACTTC.

This sequence joins TRBV19 and TRBJ2-1, with D perhaps TRBD1 (5 bases). Germline assignment: CDR1 LNHDA and CDR2 SQIVND (reference sequence). With 5 bases removed from V and 3 bases from J, the gap between germline ends came to 8 bases. The CDR3 is made up of 13 amino acids. The CDR3 DNA reads TGTGCCAGTAGTCAGGGCAACTACAATGAGCAGTTCTTC. This gives the protein CASSQGNYNEQFF.

In the case of this clone: This sample also contains other DNA sequences that code for the same CDR3. This rearrangement joins TRBV27 to TRBJ2-7; D not resolved. Germline values: CDR1 MNHEY, CDR2 SMNVEV (reference sequence). This CDR3 contains 13 residues. With 4 bases removed from V and 0 bases from J, the gap between germline ends came to 7 bases. The CDR3 region is CASSYRVSYEQYF. In DNA form, the CDR3 reads TGTGCCAGCAGTTACCGGGTCTCCTACGAGCAGTACTTC.

This chain links TRBV7-2 with TRBJ2-7, with a weak D call TRBD2 (6 bases). CDR1 and CDR2 (germline): SGHTA, FQGNSA. Trimming removed 3 bases at V and 2 bases at J, with 11 bases between. This CDR3 contains 14 residues. CDR3 sequence reads: CASSLGGKPYEQYF. The CDR3 nucleotides read TGTGCCAGCAGCTTGGGGGGTAAGCCCTACGAGCAGTACTTC.

This clone turned up a few times. The chain employs TRBV6-1 and TRBJ1-2; 8 positions match TRBD1. In germline, CDR1 is MNHNS, CDR2 SASEGT. The CDR3 sequence is 13 residues long. The ends lost 5 bases at V and 5 bases at J; junction bases unmatched: 4. For the CDR3, the DNA is TGTGCCAGCAGTCCACAGGGGGTTTATGGCTACACCTTC. Its translation: CASSPQGVYGYTF.

This clone came up once. J is TRBJ2-3 and V is TRBV27; 11 bases are a match to TRBD2. The J segment lost 3 bases and the V segment lost 4 bases, leaving 3 bases of the junction unmatched. This CDR3 spans 15 amino acids. CDR1 and CDR2 from the germline V gene are MNHEY and SMNVEV (reference sequence). CDR3 region: CASSWSSGRTDTQYF. The CDR3 nucleotides are TGTGCCAGCAGTTGGTCTAGCGGGAGGACAGATACGCAGTATTTT.

The chain links TRBV27 to TRBJ1-5, with a weak D call TRBD1 (6 bases). Trimming cost V 3 bases and J 1 base, with 13 bases left between them. The germline V gene encodes CDR1 MNHEY and CDR2 SMNVEV (reference sequence). The CDR3 runs to 16 residues. DNA of the CDR3: TGTGCCAGCAGTTTGTCGGCAGGGGAGAGCAATCAGCCCCAGCATTTT. Amino acid sequence: CASSLSAGESNQPQHF.

V and J are TRBV28 and TRBJ1-5; D remains unclear. Germline CDR1 is MDHEN and CDR2 is SYDVKM. This CDR3 is built from 13 residues. Trimming cost V 5 bases and J 5 bases, with 10 bases left between them. The CDR3 reads CASSVPPDQPQHF. In DNA, the CDR3 is TGTGCCAGCAGTGTTCCTCCTGATCAGCCCCAGCATTTT.

The V and J genes are TRBV4-3 and TRBJ1-1, with D uncertain. Looked up from germline, CDR1 is LGHNA and CDR2 is YSLEER. Trimming took 4 bases from V and 0 from J, leaving 12 bases between them. The length of the CDR3 is 15 residues. This CDR3 is CASSPLIEVNTEAFF. The CDR3, as DNA: TGCGCCAGCAGCCCTCTAATCGAGGTGAACACTGAAGCTTTCTTT.

This clone was detected only a few times. V is TRBV5-4 and J is TRBJ2-7; D might be TRBD2 (5 bases). The CDR3 totals 12 residues. The V end was cut by 4 bases, the J end by 5 bases, with 10 bases between. Per the germline V gene, CDR1 is SGHNT and CDR2 is YYREEE (reference sequence). Here the CDR3 DNA reads TGTGCCAGCAGCGCCCCGGGGAACGAGCAGTACTTC. This gives the protein CASSAPGNEQYF.

This chain links TRBV19 with TRBJ1-1, with 11 nucleotides matching TRBD1. The CDR3 consists of 15 residues. V lost 8 bases, J lost 6 bases, and 11 bases stayed unmatched. The germline gives CDR1 LNHDA, CDR2 SQIVND (reference sequence). The CDR3 DNA reads as TGTGCCAGTGCGGACAGGGGGCGAGCAAGTCCTGAAGCTTTCTTT. This sequence encodes CASADRGRASPEAFF. Variable domain in full (rest from reference TRBV19 and TRBJ1-1): DGGITQSPKYLFRKEGQNVTLSCEQNLNHDAMYWYRQDPGQGLRLIYYSQIVNDFQKGDIAEGYSVSREKKESFPLTVTSAQKNPTAFYLCASADRGRASPEAFFGQGTRLTVV.

V gene TRBV27 combines with J gene TRBJ2-5, with 8 bases lining up with TRBD2. CDR1 and CDR2 from the germline V gene are MNHEY and SMNVEV (reference sequence). The J segment lost 5 bases and the V segment lost 2 bases, leaving 7 bases of the junction unmatched. This CDR3 has 15 amino acids. The chain's CDR3 is CASSLLAGGGETQYF. For the CDR3, the DNA is TGTGCCAGCAGTTTACTTGCGGGGGGCGGCGAGACCCAGTACTTC.

About this clone itself: The junction and the germline gene differ at one end; a read error may be behind it. The rearrangement links TRBV5-1 to TRBJ2-7, with a possible D match to TRBD2 (5 bases). Germline V gene sequence: CDR1 SGHRS, CDR2 YFSETQ. The CDR3 sequence is 14 residues long. The CDR3 region is CASSLVGSSYEQYF. The DNA of the CDR3 is TGTGCCAGCAGCTTAGTTGGGAGCTCCTACGAGCAGTACTTC.

The J gene is TRBJ2-7, the V gene TRBV7-9; TRBD2 agrees at 9 bases. With 8 bases clipped from V and 1 base from J, the junction kept 6 bases outside the gene matches. The CDR3 contains 14 residues. Germline CDR1 SEHNR, CDR2 FQNEAQ (reference sequence). The CDR3 is CASQVSGGSYEQYF. The CDR3 DNA sequence: TGTGCCAGCCAGGTTAGCGGGGGATCCTACGAGCAGTACTTC.

The chain couples TRBV1 to TRBJ2-7; TRBD1, the table's D call, lacks a check against the DNA. TRBV1 is a pseudogene. The CDR3 sequence is 21 residues long. CDR3 amino acids: CTSSQANTLIRGQVSSYEQYF. The CDR3 nucleotides read TGCACCAGCAGCCAAGCAAACACACTAATCCGGGGACAGGTAAGCTCCTACGAGCAGTACTTC.

The chain employs TRBV6-5 and TRBJ2-3, with 7 bases matching TRBD1. This CDR3 comprises 15 residues. The V and J ends lost 0 bases and 6 bases, in that order; junction bases with no gene match: 6. Looked up from germline, CDR1 is MNHEY and CDR2 is SVGAGI. The CDR3 DNA sequence: TGTGCCAGCAGTTACTCGATACAGGACAGGGATACGCAGTATTTT. As protein: CASSYSIQDRDTQYF.

The CDR3 here is CASSKYTGSSVNSPLHF. The CDR3 DNA follows: TGTGCCAGCAGCAAATATACCGGGAGTTCCGTTAATTCACCCCTCCACTTT. The rearrangement joins TRBV21-1 to TRBJ1-6. TRBV21-1 is deemed a pseudogene. The CDR3 covers 17 residues.

The chain carries TRBV11-2 and TRBJ2-7; tentative D call: TRBD2 (5 bases). V dropped 4 bases and J dropped 0 bases, with 22 bases sitting between them. Germline V gives CDR1 SGHAT, CDR2 FQNNGV. CDR3 size: 18 residues. Here the CDR3 DNA reads TGTGCCAGCAGCTCGACACGAGGGTCTGGCGGGCACTCCTACGAGCAGTACTTC. Protein sequence: CASSSTRGSGGHSYEQYF.

The chain joins TRBV6-5 to TRBJ2-2, with 7 bases aligning to TRBD1. V dropped 2 bases and J dropped 6; count of bases not matched to a gene: 6. There are 15 residues in the CDR3. Per germline, CDR1 MNHEY and CDR2 SVGAGI. This CDR3 reads CASSYVQGVAGELFF. DNA for the CDR3: TGTGCCAGCAGTTACGTCCAGGGGGTCGCCGGGGAGCTGTTTTTT.